This T cell receptor (beta chain) was captured by sequencing in a study of T cell repertoires in cytomegalovirus infection. Study information: Indications came from public TCR beta signatures; they pointed to CMV infection and to a matching HLA type. Broader study findings: The cumulative frequency of public TCR beta families identified carriers of CMV plus the relevant HLA. HLA-C-restricted TCR beta clonotypes specific for CMV led the ex vivo response.

MiXCR, applied by TCRdb to the reads, yields one record per CDR3 protein. The sample consists of around 740,000 distinct CDR3 sequences, 35% to 45% of them appearing once. On this clonotype: The antigen is not known.

This clonotype was sampled from a human donor in good health (CMV status not recorded). Some clones in this sample may be carry-over from other donors' samples. The sample was PBMCs.

In DNA, the CDR3 is TGTGCCAGCAGACCAACAGGGCCCCCAACTGAAGCTTTCTTT. This encodes CASRPTGPPTEAFF. The gene calls are TRBV5-4 and TRBJ1-1, with D tentatively TRBD1 (6 bases). From germline, CDR1 is SGHNT and CDR2 YYREEE (reference sequence). Trimming pared 5 bases from V and 5 bases from J, leaving 16 bases between. CDR3 length equals 14 residues.